This T cell receptor beta chain emerged from a study of control samples from healthy donors and cancer patients. Profiled with immunoSEQ multiplex PCR; TCRdb holds only in-frame clones, not every one. Of 80,000 or so clones listed, about nine tenths are singletons. V was pared by 0 bases and J by 8 bases, with 9 bases between. CDR3 length: 13 residues. CDR1 is KGHDR and CDR2 is SFDVKD in the germline V gene. The V call is TRBV24-1, the J call TRBJ1-2; D is unresolved. The clonotype comes from a middle-aged man in good health. Sequenced sample: blood. The CDR3, as DNA: TGTGCCACCAGTGATTTGAGCCCGGCGGGCTACACCTTC. Translated: CATSDLSPAGYTF.